The 5 T cell receptor beta chains below come from one sample, sequenced in a study of PD-1 blockade in mismatch repair-deficient tumors (dated by TCRdb to the late 2010s). Library generation was performed with the immunoSEQ multiplex PCR assay. Entries here come from immuneACCESS through TCRdb and include only in-frame sequences with V and J called. Some clones fail to appear in such tables; in the studies checked, an unresolved V gene covers under half of the shortfall, and the cause of the remainder is unknown. For this sample the table gives 15,000 or so clones, of which around 84% were detected only once. About 1.7% of the sample goes to the ten largest clones. Material: PBMCs, obtained approximately 14 weeks after starting pembrolizumab. The receptors stem from an adult with mismatch repair-deficient cancer.

This clone was observed once. This chain links TRBV28 with TRBJ1-5, with D possibly TRBD1 on 6 matching bases. Germline CDR1 reads MDHEN; CDR2 reads SYDVKM. V lost 1 base and J lost 2, with 12 bases in between. CDR3 length: 16 residues. The CDR3 bases are TGTGCCAGCAGTTTATTACAGGGATATGGCAATCAGCCCCAGCATTTT. Protein: CASSLLQGYGNQPQHF.

This clone was seen a single time. CDR3 residues: CASSFDSALGYEQYF. The CDR3 DNA sequence: TGCGCCAGCAGTTTTGACAGCGCGTTGGGGTACGAGCAGTACTTC. The chain combines TRBV5-1 with TRBJ2-7; D is perhaps TRBD1 (5 bases). Trimming shortened V by 5 bases and J by 4 bases, and 19 bases separated the two germline ends. CDR3 length: 15 amino acids. The germline CDR1 and CDR2 sequences are SGHRS and YFSETQ.

J is TRBJ1-2 and V is TRBV7-2; perhaps TRBD1 as D (5 bases). From germline, CDR1 is SGHTA and CDR2 FQGNSA. This CDR3 is built from 15 residues. V was clipped by 5 bases and J by 6 bases, with 19 bases between them. The CDR3 sequence: CASSPRPLDIDGYTF. CDR3 DNA sequence: TGTGCCAGCAGCCCTAGACCCTTGGACATTGATGGCTACACCTTC.

The V and J genes are TRBV27 and TRBJ2-7; 7 positions agree with TRBD1. The CDR3 loop spans 16 amino acids. The germline CDR1 and CDR2 sequences are MNHEY and SMNVEV (reference sequence). V lost 6 bases to trimming and J lost 0 bases; unmatched junction nucleotides: 11. CDR3 sequence: CASSSPKGTASYEQYF. The CDR3 DNA follows: TGTGCCAGCAGCTCGCCAAAAGGGACAGCCTCCTACGAGCAGTACTTC.

The rearrangement joins TRBV5-1 to TRBJ2-3; the D gene is possibly TRBD2 (5 bases). Trimming took off 0 bases at V and 1 base at J, with 15 bases between the two ends. Germline V gene lookup returns CDR1 SGHRS and CDR2 YFSETQ. The CDR3 contains 17 residues. CDR3 nucleotide sequence: TGCGCCAGCAGCTTGGATCCTCGGGGAAGTGGCACAGATACGCAGTATTTT. It specifies CASSLDPRGSGTDTQYF.